Sequencing of this T cell receptor (beta chain) was carried out in a study of blood T cell repertoires in COVID-19. On the study more broadly: Specimens from acute and convalescent COVID-19 originated in the United States, Italy and Spain.

Clones were read by immunoSEQ multiplex PCR, and TCRdb kept only the in-frame ones, dropping some. The data show about 85,000 clones, about four fifths seen once. This CDR3 comprises 12 residues. V was trimmed by 5 bases and J by 7 bases, leaving 9 bases between them. Germline CDR1 reads MNHNY; CDR2 reads SVGAGI (reference sequence). The chain combines TRBV6-6 with TRBJ1-5; D is perhaps TRBD1 (6 bases). This receptor was obtained from a man aged 55 to 69 with acute or convalescent COVID-19. The sequenced sample consisted of peripheral blood. For the CDR3, the DNA is TGTGCCAGCAGTCCAGGGGCCCAGCCCCAGCATTTT. Translating gives CASSPGAQPQHF.